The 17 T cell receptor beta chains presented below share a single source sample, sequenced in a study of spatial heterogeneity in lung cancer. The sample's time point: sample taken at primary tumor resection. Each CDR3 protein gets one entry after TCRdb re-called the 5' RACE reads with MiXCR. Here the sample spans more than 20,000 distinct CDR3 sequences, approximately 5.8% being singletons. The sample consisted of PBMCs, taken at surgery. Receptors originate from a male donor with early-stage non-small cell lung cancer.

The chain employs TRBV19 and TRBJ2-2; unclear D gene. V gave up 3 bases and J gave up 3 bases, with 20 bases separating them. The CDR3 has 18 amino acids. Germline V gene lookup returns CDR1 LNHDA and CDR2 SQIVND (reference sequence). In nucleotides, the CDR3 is TGTGCCAGTAGTATGCCATGGACGGTGGCCCCTTACACCGGGGAGCTGTTTTTT. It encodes CASSMPWTVAPYTGELFF. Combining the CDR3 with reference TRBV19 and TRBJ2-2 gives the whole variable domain DGGITQSPKYLFRKEGQNVTLSCEQNLNHDAMYWYRQDPGQGLRLIYYSQIVNDFQKGDIAEGYSVSREKKESFPLTVTSAQKNPTAFYLCASSMPWTVAPYTGELFFGEGSRLTVL.

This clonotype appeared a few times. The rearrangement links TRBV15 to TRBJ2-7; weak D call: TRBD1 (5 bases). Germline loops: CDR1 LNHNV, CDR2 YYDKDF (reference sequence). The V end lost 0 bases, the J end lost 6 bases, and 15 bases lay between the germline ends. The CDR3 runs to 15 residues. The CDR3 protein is CATSRDLGRVVEQYF. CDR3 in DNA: TGTGCCACCAGCAGAGATCTGGGCAGGGTGGTCGAGCAGTACTTC.

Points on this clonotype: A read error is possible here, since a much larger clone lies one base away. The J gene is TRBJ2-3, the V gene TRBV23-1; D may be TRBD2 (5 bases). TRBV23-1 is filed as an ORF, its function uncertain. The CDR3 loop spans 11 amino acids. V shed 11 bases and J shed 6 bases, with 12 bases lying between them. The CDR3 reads CAVGGADTQYF. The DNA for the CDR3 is TGCGCCGTCGGAGGAGCCGATACGCAGTATTTT.

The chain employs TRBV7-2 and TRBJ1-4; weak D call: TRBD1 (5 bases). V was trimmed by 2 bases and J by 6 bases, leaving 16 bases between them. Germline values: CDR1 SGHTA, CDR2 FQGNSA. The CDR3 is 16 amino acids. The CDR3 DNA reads TGTGCCAGCAGCTTATCCCGGAGGGGTTTGGATGAAAAACTGTTTTTT. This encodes CASSLSRRGLDEKLFF.

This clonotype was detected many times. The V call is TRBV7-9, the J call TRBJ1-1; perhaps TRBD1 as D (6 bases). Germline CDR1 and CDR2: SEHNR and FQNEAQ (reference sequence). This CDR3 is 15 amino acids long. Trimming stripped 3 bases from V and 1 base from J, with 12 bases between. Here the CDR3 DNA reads TGTGCCAGCAGCTTCCAAGGGGGGGCGAACACTGAAGCTTTCTTT. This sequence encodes CASSFQGGANTEAFF. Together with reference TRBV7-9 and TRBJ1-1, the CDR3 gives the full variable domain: DTGVSQNPRHKITKRGQNVTFRCDPISEHNRLYWYRQTLGQGPEFLTYFQNEAQLEKSRLLSDRFSAERPKGSFSTLEIQRTEQGDSAMYLCASSFQGGANTEAFFGQGTRLTVV.

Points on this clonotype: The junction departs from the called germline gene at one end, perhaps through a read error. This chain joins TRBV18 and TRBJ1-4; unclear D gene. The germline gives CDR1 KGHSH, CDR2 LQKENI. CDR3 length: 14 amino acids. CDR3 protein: CASSPQRTNEKLIF. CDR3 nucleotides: TGTGCCAGCTCACCACAGCGTACTAATGAAAAACTGATTTTT. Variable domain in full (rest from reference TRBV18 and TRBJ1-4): NAGVMQNPRHLVRRRGQEARLRCSPMKGHSHVYWYRQLPEEGLKFMVYLQKENIIDESGMPKERFSAEFPKEGPSILRIQQVVRGDSAAYFCASSPQRTNEKLIFGSGTQLSVL.

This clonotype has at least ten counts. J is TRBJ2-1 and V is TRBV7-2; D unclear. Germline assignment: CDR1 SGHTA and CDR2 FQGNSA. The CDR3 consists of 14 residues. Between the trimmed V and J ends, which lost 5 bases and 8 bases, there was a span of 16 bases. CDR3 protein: CASSLDPSADEQFF. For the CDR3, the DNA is TGTGCCAGCAGCCTGGATCCCTCGGCAGATGAGCAGTTCTTC.

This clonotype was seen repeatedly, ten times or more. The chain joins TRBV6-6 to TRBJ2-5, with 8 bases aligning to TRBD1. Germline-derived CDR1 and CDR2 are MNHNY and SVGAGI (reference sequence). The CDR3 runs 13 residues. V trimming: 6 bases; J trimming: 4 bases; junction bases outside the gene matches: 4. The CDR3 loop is CASSQTGGETQYF. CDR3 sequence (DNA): TGTGCCAGCAGCCAAACAGGGGGAGAGACCCAGTACTTC.

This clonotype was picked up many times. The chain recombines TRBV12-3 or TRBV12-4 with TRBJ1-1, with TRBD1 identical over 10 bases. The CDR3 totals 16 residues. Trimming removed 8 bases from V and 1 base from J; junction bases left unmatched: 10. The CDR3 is CASGTRQGAGNTEAFF. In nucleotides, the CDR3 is TGTGCCAGCGGAACCAGACAGGGGGCGGGGAACACTGAAGCTTTCTTT.

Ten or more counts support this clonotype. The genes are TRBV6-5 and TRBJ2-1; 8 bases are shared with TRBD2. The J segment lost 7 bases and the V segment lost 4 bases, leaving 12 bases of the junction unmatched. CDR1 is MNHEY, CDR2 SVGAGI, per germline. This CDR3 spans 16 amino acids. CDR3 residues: CASSLSNGLARNEQFF. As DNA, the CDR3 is TGTGCCAGCAGTTTGAGCAACGGACTAGCAAGAAATGAGCAGTTCTTC.

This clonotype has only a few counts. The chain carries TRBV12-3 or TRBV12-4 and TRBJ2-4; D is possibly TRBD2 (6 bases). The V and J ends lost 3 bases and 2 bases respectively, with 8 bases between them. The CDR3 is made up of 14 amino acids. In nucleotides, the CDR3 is TGTGCCAGCAGTTTCGCGGGATCCAAAAACATTCAGTACTTC. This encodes CASSFAGSKNIQYF.

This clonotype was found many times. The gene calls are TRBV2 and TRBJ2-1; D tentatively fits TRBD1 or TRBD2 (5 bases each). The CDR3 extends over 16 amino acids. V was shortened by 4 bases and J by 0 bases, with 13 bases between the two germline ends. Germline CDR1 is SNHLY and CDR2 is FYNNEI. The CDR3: CASSVPTGTSYNEQFF. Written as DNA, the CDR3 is TGTGCCAGCAGTGTACCAACCGGGACCTCCTACAATGAGCAGTTCTTC.

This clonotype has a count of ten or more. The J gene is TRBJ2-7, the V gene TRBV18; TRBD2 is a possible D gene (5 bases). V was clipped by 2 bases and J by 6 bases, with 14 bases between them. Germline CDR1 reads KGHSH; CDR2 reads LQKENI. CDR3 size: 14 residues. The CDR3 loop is CASSPMGMDSEQYF. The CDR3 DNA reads TGTGCCAGCTCACCAATGGGGATGGACTCCGAGCAGTACTTC.

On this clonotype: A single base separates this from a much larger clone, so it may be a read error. The CDR3 DNA is TGTGCCAGCAGCCTCGACGGGAAAGGCATAGGTACGCAGTATTTT. Translation: CASSLDGKGIGTQYF. V is TRBV28 and J is TRBJ2-3; tentative D call: TRBD2 (5 bases). The CDR3 runs to 15 residues. The V and J ends lost 6 bases and 8 bases respectively, with 21 bases between them. CDR1 MDHEN and CDR2 SYDVKM come from the germline V gene. Complete variable domain (other parts from reference TRBV28 and TRBJ2-3): DVKVTQSSRYLVKRTGEKVFLECVQDMDHENMFWYRQDPGLGLRLIYFSYDVKMKEKGDIPEGYSVSREKKERFSLILESASTNQTSMYLCASSLDGKGIGTQYFGPGTRLTVL.

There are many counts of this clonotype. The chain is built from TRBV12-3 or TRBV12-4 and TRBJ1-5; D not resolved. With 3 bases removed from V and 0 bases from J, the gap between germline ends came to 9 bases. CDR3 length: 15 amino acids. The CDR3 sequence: CASSFRHHSNQPQHF. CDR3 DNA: TGTGCCAGCAGTTTTCGCCACCATAGCAATCAGCCCCAGCATTTT.

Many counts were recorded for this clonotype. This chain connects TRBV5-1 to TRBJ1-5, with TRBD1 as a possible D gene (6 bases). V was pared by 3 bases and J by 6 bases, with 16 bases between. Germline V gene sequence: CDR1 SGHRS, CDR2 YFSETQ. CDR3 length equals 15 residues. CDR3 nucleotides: TGCGCCAGCAGCTCTGAACCAGGGGTAGGTCAGCCCCAGCATTTT. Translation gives CASSSEPGVGQPQHF.

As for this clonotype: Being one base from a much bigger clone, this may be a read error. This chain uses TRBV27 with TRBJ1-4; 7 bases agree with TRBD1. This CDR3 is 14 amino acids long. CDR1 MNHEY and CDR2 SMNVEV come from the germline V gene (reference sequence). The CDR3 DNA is TGTGCCAGCAGTTGGACAGGCCTTAATGAAACACTGTTTTTT. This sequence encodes CASSWTGLNETLFF.